Each of the 3 T cell receptor beta chains below was sequenced from the same sample in a study of cytomegalovirus exposure and HLA in healthy donors (TCRdb year 2017). Library preparation employed the immunoSEQ multiplex PCR assay. For the multiplex PCR, a mixture combining 60 forward primers for TCR Vbeta segments and 13 reverse primers for TCR Jbeta segments was used. TCRdb stores this immuneACCESS table with in-frame sequences only. Part of the clones is absent; in the studies checked, under half of the shortfall reflects unresolved V genes, and no reason is known for the rest. Here the sample has about 120,000 clones; 80% occur a single time. The ten largest clones add up to 8% to 9% of the sample. Input material: PBMCs. These receptors all stem from a female donor in good health and CMV-seropositive.

The chain recombines TRBV27 with TRBJ2-3; TRBD2 is a possible D gene (5 bases). The CDR3 has 14 residues. Between the trimmed V and J ends, which lost 1 base and 4 bases, there was a span of 9 bases. CDR1 and CDR2 (germline): MNHEY, SMNVEV (reference sequence). The CDR3 region has the DNA TGTGCCAGCAGTTTATGGGGAGCATCAGATACGCAGTATTTT. This encodes CASSLWGASDTQYF.

This clone was found once. This sequence joins TRBV5-4 and TRBJ1-3; unclear D gene. Germline-derived CDR1 and CDR2 are SGHNT and YYREEE (reference sequence). The germline V and J ends were trimmed by 4 bases and 1 base, with 9 bases remaining between them. CDR3 length: 14 residues. CDR3: CASSAGISGNTIYF. The CDR3 bases are TGTGCCAGCAGCGCGGGAATATCTGGAAACACCATATATTTT.

The V and J genes are TRBV6-5 and TRBJ1-4; 9 bases are shared with TRBD1. Germline CDR1 MNHEY, CDR2 SVGAGI. V dropped 11 bases and J dropped 8; count of bases not matched to a gene: 15. This CDR3 spans 15 amino acids. DNA of the CDR3: TGTGCCCCTACAGGGGGCTACGATGGGGGAGAAAAACTGTTTTTT. This sequence encodes CAPTGGYDGGEKLFF.